These T cell receptor beta chains were read from a single sample in a study of OX40 agonist ivuxolimab in advanced cancers. Using immunoSEQ multiplex PCR, the repertoire was profiled, and TCRdb retains in-frame clones only, with some absent. The data show about 35,000 clones, around 80% seen once. The source was CD4+ or CD8+ T cells sorted from blood, collected in a trial of the OX40 agonist ivuxolimab. These receptors were collected from an adult with an advanced solid tumor such as melanoma, head and neck, liver or kidney cancer. Each CDR3 is given with its conserved first and last residue. A D gene is named only where the DNA matches it firmly.

D: NA; J: TRBJ1-4; V: TRBV9; CDR3: CASSVGQGITNEKLFF
D: NA; J: TRBJ2-3; V: TRBV7-3; CDR3: CASSPLRQASTDTQYF
D: NA; J: TRBJ2-2; V: TRBV27; CDR3: CASSFLDGRTGELFF
D: NA; J: TRBJ1-1; V: TRBV10-3; CDR3: CAIREGRDDTEAFF
D: NA; J: TRBJ2-1; V: TRBV15; CDR3: CATSTQGGQQFF
D: NA; J: TRBJ1-2; V: TRBV7-3; CDR3: CASSLGDLYGYTF
D: TRBD2; J: TRBJ2-2; V: TRBV5-1; CDR3: CASSLISGILNTGELFF
D: NA; J: TRBJ2-7; V: TRBV5-6; CDR3: CASSLGGLGGSEQYF
D: NA; J: TRBJ1-3; V: TRBV7-7; CDR3: CASSLVVGWLGNTIYF
D: TRBD1; J: TRBJ1-1; V: TRBV18; CDR3: CASSPPTGGSEAFF
D: TRBD1; J: TRBJ1-1; V: TRBV19; CDR3: CASRGQGWYAEAFF
D: NA; J: TRBJ2-1; V: TRBV4-1; CDR3: CASSQGAPAVAYNEQFF
D: NA; J: TRBJ2-3; V: TRBV27; CDR3: CASSFDLDTQYF
D: NA; J: TRBJ1-1; V: TRBV10-3; CDR3: CAMRSRGGVGTEAFF
D: NA; J: TRBJ2-2; V: TRBV7-8; CDR3: CASSSTSGQSNTGELFF
D: NA; J: TRBJ1-5; V: TRBV18; CDR3: CASSPSLDQPQHF
D: TRBD1; J: TRBJ1-2; V: TRBV19; CDR3: CASTGTGTSGDGYTF
D: TRBD2; J: TRBJ2-3; V: TRBV7-9; CDR3: CASTYSGSTDTQYF
D: NA; J: TRBJ2-3; V: TRBV15; CDR3: CATSRDPPEFADTQYF
D: NA; J: TRBJ1-6; V: TRBV5-1; CDR3: CASSLDSPGVNSPLHF
D: NA; J: TRBJ2-1; V: TRBV7-9; CDR3: CASSRQGWNEQFF
D: NA; J: TRBJ1-5; V: TRBV28; CDR3: CASSGGASIGNQPQHF
D: NA; J: TRBJ1-2; V: TRBV20-1; CDR3: CSARRGNGYTF
D: TRBD1; J: TRBJ1-1; V: TRBV29-1; CDR3: CSVGQGDKGEAFF
D: NA; J: TRBJ1-5; V: TRBV14; CDR3: CASSQEVKVDHQPQHF